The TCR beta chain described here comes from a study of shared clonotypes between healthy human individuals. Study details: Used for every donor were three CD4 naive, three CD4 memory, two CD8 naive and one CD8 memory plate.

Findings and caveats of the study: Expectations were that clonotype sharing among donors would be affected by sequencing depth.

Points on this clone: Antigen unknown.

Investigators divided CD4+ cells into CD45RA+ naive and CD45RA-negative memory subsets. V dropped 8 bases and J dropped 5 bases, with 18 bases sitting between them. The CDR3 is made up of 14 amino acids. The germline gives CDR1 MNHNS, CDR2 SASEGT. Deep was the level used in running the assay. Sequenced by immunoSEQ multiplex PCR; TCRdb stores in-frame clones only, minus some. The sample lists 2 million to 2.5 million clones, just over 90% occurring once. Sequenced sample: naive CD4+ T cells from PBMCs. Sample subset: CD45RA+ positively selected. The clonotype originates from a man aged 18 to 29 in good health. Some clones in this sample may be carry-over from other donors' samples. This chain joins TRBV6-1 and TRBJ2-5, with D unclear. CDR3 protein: CASSSAYLGETQYF. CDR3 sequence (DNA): TGTGCCAGCTCAAGCGCCTACCTGGGGGAGACCCAGTACTTC.